The T cell receptor (beta chain) described here comes from a study of identifying expanded T cells in peripheral blood. Using immunoSEQ multiplex PCR, the repertoire was profiled, and TCRdb retains in-frame clones only, with some absent. The sample comprises approximately 85,000 clones, 84% of which are singletons, and approximately 20% rests with the top ten. Collection occurred without any documented infections or immune events in donors. V was trimmed by 6 bases and J by 2 bases, leaving 17 bases between them. CDR1 LNHDA and CDR2 SQIVND come from the germline V gene (reference sequence). The CDR3 loop spans 15 amino acids.

What was sequenced was blood. The origin of this receptor is a person aged 18-70 years in good health. The chain carries TRBV19 and TRBJ2-7; TRBD1 might be the D (6 bases). CDR3 residues: CASSNYPGTPYEQYF. CDR3 coding DNA: TGTGCCAGTAGCAATTATCCCGGGACACCCTACGAGCAGTACTTC.